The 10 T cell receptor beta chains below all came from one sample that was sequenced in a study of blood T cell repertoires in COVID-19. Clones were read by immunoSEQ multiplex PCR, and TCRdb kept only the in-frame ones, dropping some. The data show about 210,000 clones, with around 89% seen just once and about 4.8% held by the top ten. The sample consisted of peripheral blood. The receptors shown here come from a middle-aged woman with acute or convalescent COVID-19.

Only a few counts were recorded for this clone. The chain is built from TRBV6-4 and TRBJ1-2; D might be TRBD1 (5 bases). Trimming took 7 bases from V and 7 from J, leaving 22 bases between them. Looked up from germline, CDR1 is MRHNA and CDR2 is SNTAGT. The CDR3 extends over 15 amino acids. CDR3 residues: CASTWTLGDTGGYTF. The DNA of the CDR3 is TGTGCCAGCACTTGGACCCTAGGGGATACTGGTGGCTACACCTTC.

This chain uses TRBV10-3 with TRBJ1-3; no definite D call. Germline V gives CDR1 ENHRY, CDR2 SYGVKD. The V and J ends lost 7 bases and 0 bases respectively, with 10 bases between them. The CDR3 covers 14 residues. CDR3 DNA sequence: TGTGCCATCACTGACACGAGCTCTGGAAACACCATATATTTT. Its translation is CAITDTSSGNTIYF.

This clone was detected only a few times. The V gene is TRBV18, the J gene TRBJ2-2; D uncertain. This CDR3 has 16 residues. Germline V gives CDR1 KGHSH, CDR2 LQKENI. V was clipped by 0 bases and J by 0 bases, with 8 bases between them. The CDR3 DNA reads TGTGCCAGCTCACCACCTTCCAGGTCGAACACCGGGGAGCTGTTTTTT. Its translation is CASSPPSRSNTGELFF.

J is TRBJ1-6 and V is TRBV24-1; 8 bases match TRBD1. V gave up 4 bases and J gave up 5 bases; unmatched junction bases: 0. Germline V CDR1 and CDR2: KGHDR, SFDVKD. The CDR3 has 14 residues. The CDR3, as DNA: TGTGCCACCAGTGAGGACAGGGATAATTCACCCCTCCACTTT. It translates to CATSEDRDNSPLHF.

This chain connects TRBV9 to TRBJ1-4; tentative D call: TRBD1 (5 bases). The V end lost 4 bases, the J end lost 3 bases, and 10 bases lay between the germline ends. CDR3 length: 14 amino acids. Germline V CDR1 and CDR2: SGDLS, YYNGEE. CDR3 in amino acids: CASSQGIANEKLFF. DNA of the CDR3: TGTGCCAGCAGCCAGGGTATCGCTAATGAAAAACTGTTTTTT.

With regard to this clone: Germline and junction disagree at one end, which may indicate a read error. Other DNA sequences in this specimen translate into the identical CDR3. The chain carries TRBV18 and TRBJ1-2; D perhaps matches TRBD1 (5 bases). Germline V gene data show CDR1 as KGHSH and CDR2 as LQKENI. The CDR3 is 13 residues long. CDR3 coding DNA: TGTGCCAGCTCACCATCTACACAGGAGGGCTACACTTTC. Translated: CASSPSTQEGYTF.

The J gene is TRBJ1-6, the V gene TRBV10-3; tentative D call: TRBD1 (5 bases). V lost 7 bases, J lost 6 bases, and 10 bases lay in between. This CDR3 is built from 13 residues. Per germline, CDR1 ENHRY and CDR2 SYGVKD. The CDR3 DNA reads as TGTGCCATCAATGGACATTTTAATTCACCCCTCCACTTT. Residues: CAINGHFNSPLHF.

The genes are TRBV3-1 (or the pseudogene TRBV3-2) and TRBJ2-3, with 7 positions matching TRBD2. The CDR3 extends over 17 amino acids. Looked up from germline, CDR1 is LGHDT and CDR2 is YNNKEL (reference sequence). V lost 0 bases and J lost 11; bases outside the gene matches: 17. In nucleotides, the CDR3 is TGTGCCAGCAGCCAAGATCACCAGCGGGGACTCCGGATGAAGCAGTATTTT. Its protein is CASSQDHQRGLRMKQYF.

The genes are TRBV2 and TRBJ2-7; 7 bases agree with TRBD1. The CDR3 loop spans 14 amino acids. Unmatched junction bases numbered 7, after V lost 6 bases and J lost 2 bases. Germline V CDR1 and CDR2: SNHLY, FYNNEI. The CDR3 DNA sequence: TGTGCCAGCAGGTCACAGGGGTTAACCTACGAGCAGTACGTC. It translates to CASRSQGLTYEQYV.

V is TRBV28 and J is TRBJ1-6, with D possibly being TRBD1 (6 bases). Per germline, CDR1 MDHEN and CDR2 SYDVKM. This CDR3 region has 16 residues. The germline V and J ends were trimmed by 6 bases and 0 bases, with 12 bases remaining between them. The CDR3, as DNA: TGTGCCAGCAGGCTCACAGGGAGCTCCTATAATTCACCCCTCCACTTT. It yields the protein CASRLTGSSYNSPLHF.